These T cell receptor beta chains were read from a single sample in a study of blood T cells in healthy people across ages. TCRdb re-analysed the 5' RACE reads in MiXCR, keeping a single row per CDR3 protein. Seen here are 1.5 million to 2 million distinct CDR3 sequences, roughly 32% observed once, and the top ten hold about 11%. The sample consisted of blood. These receptors were collected from a woman aged 25 to 45 in good health. Each CDR3 is given with its conserved first and last residue. For some rows the clone size is stated as once, few or many, or as a class when expanded; others skip it.

v_call | clone_size | cdr3_aa
TRBV5-1 | NA | CASSPADSSYEQYF
TRBV5-1 | few | CASNGDRGLAFF
TRBV29-1 | NA | CSARDDRGVPYEQYF
TRBV9 | once | CASNPGDRGQGETQYF
TRBV9 | few | CASSPRTSATQYF
TRBV10-3 | NA | CAISDGGQETQYF
TRBV3-1 | NA | CASSQGVPYSGANVLTF
TRBV10-3 | NA | CATAPGQGGAGANVLTF
TRBV10-3 | NA | CAIGGMGKQGNTEAFF
TRBV27 | many | CASSLDRSGTQYF
TRBV20-1 | NA | CSASLGSGTDTQYF
TRBV29-1 | NA | CSVDGVFLNEQSF
TRBV20-1 | NA | CSARVVTEYGYTF
TRBV20-1 | NA | CSAALAGGGDTQYF
TRBV7-3 | NA | CASSLRASGSRRPRETQYF
TRBV12-3/TRBV12-4 | many | CASSSSGFYNEQFF
TRBV20-1 | NA | CSALRPSGQNEQFF
TRBV7-2 | NA | CASSLMFSKGYGYTF
TRBV6-5 | few | CASSTTGGSNQPQHF
TRBV29-1 | NA | CSVVTGEVGYGYTF
TRBV29-1 | NA | CSVVSAGTYPNYGYTF
TRBV6-1 | NA | CASSEALHNEQFF
TRBV20-1 | NA | CSARGLSGEQYF
TRBV14 | NA | CASSQVGAGADTQYF
TRBV27 | NA | CASSPGTSGRDVLTF
TRBV19 | NA | CASSPSGGAGNQPQHF
TRBV2 | NA | CATVTGNTDTQYF
TRBV5-1 | few | CASSLAGLADQPQHF
TRBV6-2/TRBV6-3 | NA | CASQSRLQEAPLHF
TRBV7-3 | NA | CASSLLRTDSSGNTIYF
TRBV15 | once | CATKRGSDYGYTF
TRBV27 | NA | CASSHKRGGAYEQYF
TRBV6-6 | NA | CASSQVQVSSYEQYF